Shown below are 15 T cell receptor beta chains from a single sample sequenced in a study of blood T cell repertoires in COVID-19. Assay used: immunoSEQ multiplex PCR; TCRdb lists only in-frame clones, some missing. The sample yields under 200,000 clones, roughly 80% seen once. What was sequenced was PBMCs or T cells enriched from blood (not recorded which). Receptors originate from a woman aged 45-65 years who had recovered from COVID-19.

The rearrangement links TRBV30 to TRBJ1-6, with D uncertain. V lost 2 bases, J lost 12 bases, and 14 bases lay in between. In germline, CDR1 is GTSNPN, CDR2 SVGIG (reference sequence). The CDR3 loop spans 13 amino acids. In DNA, the CDR3 is TGTGCCTGGAGTCGCCGGGAAGATAAACCCCTCCACTTT. Its protein product is CAWSRREDKPLHF.

The chain has TRBV11-3 and TRBJ2-3; 8 nucleotides match TRBD2. Germline CDR1 and CDR2: SGHNT and YENEEA. This CDR3 spans 16 amino acids. After removal of 6 bases from V and 2 bases from J, the junction contained 10 bases not matched to a gene. CDR3 bases: TGTGCCAGCAGTCCGGGTCGGCGGGAGGTCACAGATACGCAGTATTTT. It encodes CASSPGRREVTDTQYF.

The sample holds one count of this clone. This chain connects TRBV7-2 to TRBJ2-7; 9 nucleotides match TRBD1. V lost 5 bases to trimming and J lost 4 bases; unmatched junction nucleotides: 6. CDR3 size: 14 residues. Per the germline V gene, CDR1 is SGHTA and CDR2 is FQGNSA. The CDR3 sequence: CASSPRTGEYEQYV. DNA for the CDR3: TGTGCCAGCAGCCCCCGGACAGGGGAATACGAGCAGTACGTC.

The chain couples TRBV7-2 to TRBJ1-4; 7 bases agree with TRBD1. Trimming took 1 base from V and 10 from J; bases not matched to a gene: 9. The CDR3 sequence is 15 residues long. The germline gives CDR1 SGHTA, CDR2 FQGNSA. The CDR3: CASSLGSRQGGKLFF. The CDR3 nucleotides are TGTGCCAGCAGCTTAGGATCTCGACAGGGTGGAAAACTGTTTTTT.

CDR3 in amino acids: CAWSVALDTIYF. Written as DNA, the CDR3 is TGTGCCTGGAGTGTAGCTTTAGACACCATATATTTT. The genes are TRBV30 and TRBJ1-3; the D is unclear. Trimming cost V 0 bases and J 8 bases, with 8 bases left between them. CDR1 GTSNPN and CDR2 SVGIG come from the germline V gene (reference sequence). CDR3 length: 12 residues.

This chain uses TRBV28 with TRBJ2-1; a weak D match, TRBD2 (7 bases). The CDR3 totals 15 residues. Germline CDR1 is MDHEN and CDR2 is SYDVKM. V shed 5 bases and J shed 16 bases, with 27 bases lying between them. CDR3 coding DNA: TGTGCCAGCAGTCTTCCCGTAACCGGGGGGCTTCATCTCTTCTTC. As protein: CASSLPVTGGLHLFF.

V usage is TRBV24-1 and J usage is TRBJ2-3; a weak D match, TRBD2 (7 bases). Germline V gene lookup returns CDR1 KGHDR and CDR2 SFDVKD. Trimming left V 1 base short and J 4 bases short, with 8 bases between. The CDR3 totals 14 residues. CDR3 amino acids: CATSDLGGADTQYF. CDR3 bases: TGTGCCACCAGTGATTTAGGGGGGGCAGATACGCAGTATTTT.

This rearrangement joins TRBV28 to TRBJ1-6; D is unresolved. This CDR3 contains 16 residues. Trimming took off 6 bases at V and 0 bases at J, with 12 bases between the two ends. The germline V gene encodes CDR1 MDHEN and CDR2 SYDVKM. Here the CDR3 reads CASRSGPSSYNSPLHF. CDR3 nucleotides: TGTGCCAGCAGGTCTGGGCCGAGCTCCTATAATTCACCCCTCCACTTT.

This sequence joins TRBV4-1 and TRBJ1-2; no clear D gene. Germline CDR1 is MGHRA and CDR2 is YSYEKL. The CDR3 covers 16 residues. The V end was cut by 3 bases, the J end by 1 base, with 15 bases between. As DNA, the CDR3 is TGCGCCAGCAGCCACCACCTTGTCGGTTTTAACTATGGCTACACCTTC. Translating it yields CASSHHLVGFNYGYTF.

This chain uses TRBV12-3 or TRBV12-4 with TRBJ1-1; D is possibly TRBD1 (5 bases). Trimming pared 5 bases from V and 8 bases from J, leaving 12 bases between. The CDR3 contains 12 residues. In DNA form, the CDR3 reads TGTGCCAGCAGTCGGAACGGGGGAGAAGCTTTCTTT. Protein sequence: CASSRNGGEAFF.

CDR3 DNA sequence: TGTGCCAGCATGGACAGGTCCCTCTATAGCAATCAGCCCCAGCATTTT. Encoded protein: CASMDRSLYSNQPQHF. V and J are TRBV25-1 and TRBJ1-5; 7 positions agree with TRBD1. The trim removed 7 bases at V and 0 bases at J, leaving 9 bases unmatched. The germline CDR1 and CDR2 sequences are MGHDK and SYGVNS. The CDR3 length is 16 residues.

V gene TRBV24-1 combines with J gene TRBJ1-5, with 8 nucleotides matching TRBD1. J gave up 2 bases and V 9 bases, and 8 bases lay outside the gene matches. The germline V gene encodes CDR1 KGHDR and CDR2 SFDVKD. The CDR3 consists of 15 residues. The CDR3: CATRGQGAGNQPQHF. The CDR3 DNA sequence: TGTGCCACCCGGGGGCAGGGGGCGGGCAATCAGCCCCAGCATTTT.

The V call is TRBV7-2, the J call TRBJ2-1; TRBD2 agrees at 10 bases. This CDR3 is built from 13 residues. V trimming: 7 bases; J trimming: 10 bases; junction bases outside the gene matches: 7. Germline CDR1 and CDR2: SGHTA and FQGNSA. The CDR3 DNA sequence: TGTGCCAGCACCTCCCCACTAGCGGGGGAGCAGTTCTTC. Translated: CASTSPLAGEQFF. The whole variable domain, remainder taken from reference TRBV7-2 and TRBJ2-1, is GAGVSQSPSNKVTEKGKDVELRCDPISGHTALYWYRQSLGQGLEFLIYFQGNSAPDKSGLPSDRFSAERTGGSVSTLTIQRTQQEDSAVYLCASTSPLAGEQFFGPGTRLTVL.

This clone was seen a few times. The chain uses TRBV12-1 and TRBJ2-7; no check of the table's D call, TRBD2, against the DNA was made. TRBV12-1 is labeled a pseudogene. CDR3 size: 15 residues. CDR3 sequence: CASSLGGGSSYEQYV. The CDR3 nucleotides read TGTGCCAGCAGCCTGGGAGGGGGAAGCTCCTACGAGCAGTACGTC.

This clone was observed a single time. The rearrangement uses TRBV10-3 and TRBJ2-1, with unresolved D. Per germline, CDR1 ENHRY and CDR2 SYGVKD. The CDR3 sequence is 13 residues long. The V and J ends lost 3 bases and 6 bases respectively, with 9 bases between them. The CDR3 region is CAISDMAFNEQFF. In DNA form, the CDR3 reads TGTGCCATCAGTGATATGGCCTTCAATGAGCAGTTCTTC.